One and the same sample provided the 18 T cell receptor beta chains below, sequenced in a study of CD8 T cells in ankylosing spondylitis. A single record per CDR3 protein comes from TCRdb applying MiXCR to the 5' RACE reads. The sample consists of roughly 230,000 distinct CDR3 sequences, under 20% of them appearing once. Sequencing was carried out using blood, either unsorted or a sorted T cell fraction (not recorded which). The receptors originated from a male donor with ankylosing spondylitis or in good health (not recorded which).

The V and J genes are TRBV2 and TRBJ2-1; D gene ambiguous. Germline V gene sequence: CDR1 SNHLY, CDR2 FYNNEI. V shed 2 bases and J shed 10 bases, with 12 bases lying between them. The CDR3 extends over 13 amino acids. The CDR3 spells CASSELRTVEQFF. The CDR3 bases are TGTGCCAGCAGTGAATTGCGGACGGTAGAGCAGTTCTTC.

The V and J genes are TRBV4-1 and TRBJ2-5; D remains unclear. Germline V gives CDR1 MGHRA, CDR2 YSYEKL. This CDR3 spans 13 amino acids. With 2 bases removed from V and 5 bases from J, the gap between germline ends came to 9 bases. This CDR3 reads CASSQLSGETQYF. The CDR3 nucleotides read TGCGCCAGCAGCCAACTCTCCGGGGAGACCCAGTACTTC.

The V call is TRBV30, the J call TRBJ2-7; 7 positions agree with TRBD1. Germline V gene sequence: CDR1 GTSNPN, CDR2 SVGIG (reference sequence). Trimming removed 8 bases from V and 2 bases from J; junction bases left unmatched: 6. There are 12 residues in the CDR3. CDR3 coding DNA: TGTGCCACAGGGACAGCCACCTACGAGCAGTACTTC. This codes for CATGTATYEQYF.

Only a few counts were recorded for this clonotype. The chain links TRBV10-2 to TRBJ2-7, with 9 nucleotides matching TRBD2. Germline V gene lookup returns CDR1 WSHSY and CDR2 SAAADI. The CDR3 is 13 residues long. V was pared by 5 bases and J by 3 bases, with 2 bases of the junction left unmatched. The CDR3 region is CASSHSGSYEQYF. CDR3 DNA: TGCGCCAGCAGTCATAGCGGGAGCTACGAGCAGTACTTC.

This clonotype was seen more than once but under ten times. The V and J genes are TRBV5-1 and TRBJ2-2; maybe TRBD2 (5 bases). CDR1 is SGHRS, CDR2 YFSETQ, per germline. V was shortened by 0 bases and J by 4 bases, with 13 bases between the two germline ends. The CDR3 loop spans 16 amino acids. As DNA, the CDR3 is TGCGCCAGCAGCTTGGCCGTTGCAGGAGGCACCGGGGAGCTGTTTTTT. This encodes CASSLAVAGGTGELFF.

This chain uses TRBV4-3 with TRBJ2-3; 8 bases are shared with TRBD1. CDR1 and CDR2 (germline): LGHNA, YSLEER. The trim removed 0 bases at V and 4 bases at J, leaving 6 bases unmatched. The length of the CDR3 is 16 residues. In DNA form, the CDR3 reads TGCGCCAGCAGCCAAGATCGGCAGGGGGCCGCAGATACGCAGTATTTT. This sequence encodes CASSQDRQGAADTQYF.

This clonotype was recorded at least ten times. V is TRBV20-1 and J is TRBJ2-1; 7 bases line up with TRBD2. CDR1 is DFQATT and CDR2 is SNEGSKA in the germline V gene (reference sequence). The trim removed 0 bases at V and 4 bases at J, leaving 9 bases unmatched. There are 16 residues in the CDR3. The CDR3 is CSARDVGRESYNEQFF. The CDR3 nucleotides are TGCAGTGCTAGAGATGTAGGGCGGGAGAGTTACAATGAGCAGTTCTTC.

The chain employs TRBV5-1 and TRBJ2-7; the D is unclear. V was cut by 1 base and J by 0 bases, with 11 bases left in between. CDR1 is SGHRS and CDR2 is YFSETQ in the germline V gene. This CDR3 is 15 amino acids long. CDR3 sequence: CASSLYAASSYEQYF. The CDR3 bases are TGCGCCAGCAGCTTGTACGCGGCGAGCTCCTACGAGCAGTACTTC.

This clonotype was detected a few times. V gene TRBV12-3 or TRBV12-4 combines with J gene TRBJ2-1; 13 bases are shared with TRBD2. The CDR3 length is 16 residues. V shed 4 bases, J shed 8 bases, and the junction held 8 bases outside the gene matches. The CDR3 DNA reads as TGTGCCAGCAGTTCCCGGACTAGCGGGAGCTTTGATGAGCAGTTCTTC. It codes for CASSSRTSGSFDEQFF.

This clonotype was counted between two and nine times. The chain combines TRBV20-1 with TRBJ1-1, with unresolved D. CDR1 is DFQATT, CDR2 SNEGSKA, per germline (reference sequence). This CDR3 spans 13 amino acids. V was shortened by 6 bases and J by 3 bases, with 14 bases between the two germline ends. The CDR3 reads CSAKGREDTEAFF. CDR3 in DNA: TGCAGTGCAAAAGGGAGGGAGGACACTGAAGCTTTCTTT.

This sequence joins TRBV3-1 and TRBJ2-7; D is possibly TRBD2 (6 bases). Germline V gene lookup returns CDR1 LGHDT and CDR2 YNNKEL (reference sequence). The CDR3 sequence is 15 residues long. V shed 0 bases and J shed 5 bases, with 14 bases lying between them. CDR3 nucleotides: TGTGCCAGCAGCCAAGATCGGGGGAGTGACGACGAGCAGTACTTC. It translates to CASSQDRGSDDEQYF.

This clonotype has only one observation. The chain employs TRBV13 and TRBJ2-1; 9 nucleotides agree with TRBD2. This CDR3 region has 14 residues. CDR1 is PRHDT and CDR2 is FYEKMQ in the germline V gene (reference sequence). V trimming: 3 bases; J trimming: 6 bases; junction bases outside the gene matches: 3. The CDR3 sequence is CASSFPTSGNEQFF. The CDR3 DNA follows: TGTGCCAGCAGCTTCCCGACTAGCGGCAATGAGCAGTTCTTC.

This clonotype was seen more than once but under ten times. This chain links TRBV29-1 with TRBJ2-7, with a weak D call TRBD1 (5 bases). The germline V and J ends were trimmed by 7 bases and 3 bases, with 13 bases remaining between them. This CDR3 is 12 amino acids long. Germline-derived CDR1 and CDR2 are SQVTM and ANQGSEA. The CDR3 protein is CSGGLNGYEQYF. The DNA of the CDR3 is TGCAGCGGGGGCCTGAACGGCTACGAGCAGTACTTC.

The chain combines TRBV30 with TRBJ2-7, with 7 bases identical to TRBD2. Germline V lookup: CDR1 GTSNPN, CDR2 SVGIG (reference sequence). The CDR3 runs 14 residues. V trimming: 4 bases; J trimming: 0 bases; junction bases outside the gene matches: 6. In DNA, the CDR3 is TGTGCCTGGATAAGGCGGGAGAGCTCCTACGAGCAGTACTTC. Translation: CAWIRRESSYEQYF.

The chain joins TRBV27 to TRBJ2-7; D possibly corresponds to TRBD1 (5 bases). Trimming took off 3 bases at V and 0 bases at J, with 9 bases between the two ends. CDR3 length: 14 residues. Germline V gene sequence: CDR1 MNHEY, CDR2 SMNVEV (reference sequence). The CDR3, as DNA: TGTGCCAGCAGTTTCTGGGGCTCCTCCTACGAGCAGTACTTC. This codes for CASSFWGSSYEQYF.

This clonotype was recorded many times. The chain uses TRBV11-2 and TRBJ2-4; no definite D call. Trimming removed 0 bases from V and 0 bases from J, with 9 bases in between. Looked up from germline, CDR1 is SGHAT and CDR2 is FQNNGV. This CDR3 comprises 16 residues. CDR3 region: CASSLDRSLAKNIQYF. The CDR3 coding sequence is TGTGCCAGCAGCTTAGATAGGTCTCTAGCCAAAAACATTCAGTACTTC.

This clonotype turned up a few times. The J gene is TRBJ1-2, the V gene TRBV29-1; perhaps TRBD1 as D (5 bases). Germline V gene data show CDR1 as SQVTM and CDR2 as ANQGSEA. The CDR3 covers 13 residues. The V end lost 1 base, the J end lost 7 bases, and 13 bases lay between the germline ends. CDR3 amino acids: CSVEAGREFGYTF. The CDR3 nucleotides read TGCAGCGTTGAAGCCGGCAGGGAGTTTGGCTACACCTTC.

This clonotype was seen a handful of times. The chain joins TRBV7-2 to TRBJ2-7; 7 bases are a match to TRBD1. V shed 5 bases, J shed 6 bases, and the junction held 10 bases outside the gene matches. The CDR3 totals 14 residues. Germline loops: CDR1 SGHTA, CDR2 FQGNSA. The CDR3 DNA reads as TGTGCCAGCAGCCCCCGCCCGGCAGGGGGCGAGCAGTACTTC. This codes for CASSPRPAGGEQYF.